This T cell receptor beta chain came from a study of CD8 T cells in ankylosing spondylitis. 5'-RACE, quantitative and with molecular barcodes, yielded the TCR beta libraries. TCRdb reprocessed the 5' RACE reads via MiXCR and lists one record per CDR3 protein. The sample carries about 300,000 distinct CDR3 sequences, around 10% recorded once. General observations from the study: Made up of eight highly homologous variants, a TCR beta motif appeared characteristic of ankylosing spondylitis blood. Disease-linked clones were found to be CD8+ and relatively rare in peripheral blood. Researchers reportedly found disease-linked clones significantly enriched in matched ankylosing spondylitis synovial fluid.

Concerning this clonotype itself: Its antigen remains unidentified.

V was pared by 3 bases and J by 1 base, with 10 bases between. Per germline, CDR1 SGHDT and CDR2 YYEEEE. The CDR3 consists of 14 residues. Sequences were obtained from blood, either unsorted or a sorted T cell fraction (not recorded which). The chain couples TRBV5-6 to TRBJ2-5; D unresolved. This receptor was identified in a female donor with ankylosing spondylitis or in good health (not recorded which). DNA of the CDR3: TGTGCCAGCAGCTCACCGGCAGTCCAAGAGACCCAGTACTTC. It translates to CASSSPAVQETQYF. Filled out from reference TRBV5-6 and TRBJ2-5, the complete variable domain reads DAGVTQSPTHLIKTRGQQVTLRCSPKSGHDTVSWYQQALGQGPQFIFQYYEEEERQRGNFPDRFSGHQFPNYSSELNVNALLLGDSALYLCASSSPAVQETQYFGPGTRLLVL.